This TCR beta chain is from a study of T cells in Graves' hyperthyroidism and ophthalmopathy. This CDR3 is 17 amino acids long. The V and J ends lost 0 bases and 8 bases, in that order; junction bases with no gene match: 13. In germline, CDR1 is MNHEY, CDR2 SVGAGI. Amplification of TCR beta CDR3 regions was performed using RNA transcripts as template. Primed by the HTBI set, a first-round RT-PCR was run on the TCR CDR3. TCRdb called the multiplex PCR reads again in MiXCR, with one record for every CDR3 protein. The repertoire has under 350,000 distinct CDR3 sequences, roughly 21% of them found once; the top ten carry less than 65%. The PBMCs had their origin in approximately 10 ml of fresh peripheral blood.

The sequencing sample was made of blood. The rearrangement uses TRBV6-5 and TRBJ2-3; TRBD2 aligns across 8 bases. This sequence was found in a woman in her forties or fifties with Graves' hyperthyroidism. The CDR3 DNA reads TGTGCCAGCAGTTACTCTGGGGGTAGCGGGGACTGGAGTACGCAGTATTTT. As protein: CASSYSGGSGDWSTQYF.